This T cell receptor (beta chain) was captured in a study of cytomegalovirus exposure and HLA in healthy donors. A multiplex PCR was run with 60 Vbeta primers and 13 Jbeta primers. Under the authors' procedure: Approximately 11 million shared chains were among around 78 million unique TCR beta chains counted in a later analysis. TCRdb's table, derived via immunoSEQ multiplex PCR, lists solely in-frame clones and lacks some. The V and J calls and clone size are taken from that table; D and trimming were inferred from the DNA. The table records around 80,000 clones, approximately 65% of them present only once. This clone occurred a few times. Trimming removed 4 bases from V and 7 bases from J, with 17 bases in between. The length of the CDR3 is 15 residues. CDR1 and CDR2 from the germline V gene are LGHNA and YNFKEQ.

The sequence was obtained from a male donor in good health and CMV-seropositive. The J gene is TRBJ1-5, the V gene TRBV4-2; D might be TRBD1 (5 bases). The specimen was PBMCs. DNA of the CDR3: TGTGCCAGCAGCCCGTTTAGGGGCAGAGACCAGCCCCAGCATTTT. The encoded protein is CASSPFRGRDQPQHF.